This T cell receptor (beta chain) came from a study of OX40 agonist ivuxolimab in advanced cancers. Regarding the study in general: Ivuxolimab was a fully human IgG2 agonistic monoclonal antibody targeting the costimulatory receptor OX40 (CD134). Patients were allowed to have had prior anti-PD-1, anti-PD-L1 or anti-CTLA-4 therapy, and less than 45% of the dose-escalation patients had previously received checkpoint inhibitors. The purpose of peripheral TCRbeta sequencing was to test whether ivuxolimab changed TCR sequence diversity and led to clonal T-cell expansion. Partial responses occurred in three dose-escalation patients: two with cutaneous melanoma and one with hepatocellular carcinoma. Of the roughly 51 patients in dose escalation, about 19 had hepatocellular carcinoma, about 15 had melanoma, 9 had renal cell carcinoma and 9 had head and neck cancer. Intravenous ivuxolimab was administered to patients every 2 weeks at six dose levels: 0.01, 0.1, 0.3, 1.5, 3 and 10 mg/kg. The paper covers the monotherapy dose-escalation part of the phase I ivuxolimab trial, which included N ≈ 50 patients. The dose-escalation cohort was about 86% male with a mean age of about 54 years, ranging from roughly 20 to 80. Broader findings and caveats from the paper: Partial responders in the 0.1-3.0 mg/kg groups had among the lowest normalized peripheral clonal expansion, especially among CD8+ T cells. Low levels of normalized T-cell clonal expansion were also seen in some nonresponding patients. After ivuxolimab, more expanded clones were found on average in CD8+ T cells than in CD4+ T cells. The antigen specificity of the peripheral T cells that underwent clonal expansion was not determined. At doses of 0.1 to 3.0 mg/kg, clonal expansion of both CD4+ and CD8+ T cells in blood was seen between baseline and week 6.

Patients with autoimmune disease history or receiving systemic immunosuppression were excluded from the trial. Peripheral blood for TCR sequencing was collected from all dose cohorts at baseline, on cycle 4 day 1, and on cycle 7 day 1. The samples were taken from a phase I, first-in-human, multicenter, open-label dose-escalation trial of ivuxolimab. Adults with locally advanced or metastatic melanoma, renal cell carcinoma, hepatocellular carcinoma or head and neck squamous cell carcinoma were enrolled in the trial. Before TCR sequencing, CD4+ T cells and CD8+ T cells from peripheral blood were sorted into separate populations. This clone occurred a few times. The target of this receptor is not known. No base quality information exists; no much larger clone differs at one position. Genomic DNA was isolated from the sorted cells so that the TCRbeta CDR3 region could be sequenced. The immunoSEQ Assay was used for sequencing of TCRbeta CDR3 regions. TCRdb retrieved this table from immuneACCESS and kept in-frame rearrangements only. Not all clones are present; in checked studies, unresolved V genes account for under half, and no reason is known for the remainder. Here the sample has tens of thousands of clones; 80% to 90% occur a single time. 0.95% to 1.2% of the sample is taken by the ten largest.

Reading the germline V gene gives CDR1 SGHVS and CDR2 FNYEAQ. Measured from the cysteine to the phenylalanine, the CDR3 is 13 residues long. Only CDR3 DNA is held: 39 bases, read in frame from base 1. The junction carries 12 bases between V and J, which are trimmed by 5 bases and 5 bases respectively. Here the sequenced sample was CD4+ or CD8+ T cells sorted from blood, taken in a trial of the OX40 agonist ivuxolimab. This receptor was identified in an adult with an advanced solid tumor such as melanoma, head and neck, liver or kidney cancer. This chain is built from TRBV7-6 and TRBJ1-1, with the D gene not confidently named. The CDR3 region: CASSISESTEAFF. Here is the DNA: TGTGCCAGCAGCATAAGCGAGTCGACTGAAGCTTTCTTT.